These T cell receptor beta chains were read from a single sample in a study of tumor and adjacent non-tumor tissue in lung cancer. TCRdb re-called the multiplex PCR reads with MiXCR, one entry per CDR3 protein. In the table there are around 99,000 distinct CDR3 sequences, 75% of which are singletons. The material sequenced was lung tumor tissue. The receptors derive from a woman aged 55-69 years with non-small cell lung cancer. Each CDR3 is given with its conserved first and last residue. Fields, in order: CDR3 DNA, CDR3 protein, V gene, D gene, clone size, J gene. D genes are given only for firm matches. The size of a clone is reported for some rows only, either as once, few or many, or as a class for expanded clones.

TGTGCCAGCAGATTTGATGAAGAGAGCTCCTATAATACACACCTCCACTTT | CASRFDEESSYNTHLHF | TRBV6-6 | - | - | TRBJ1-6
TGTGCCAGCAGTTTAGTTAGTAGCGGCACTTACAATGAGCAGTTCTTC | CASSLVSSGTYNEQFF | TRBV28 | - | few | TRBJ2-1
TGCAGTGCTAGGAAGCAGGGAGCGAACATCGGGGAGCTGTTTTTT | CSARKQGANIGELFF | TRBV20-1 | - | few | TRBJ2-2
TGTGCCAGCAGTATACTGAATTCACCCCTCCACTTT | CASSILNSPLHF | TRBV11-2 | - | - | TRBJ1-6
TGCGTCAGCAGCCCCGACAGATACGAGCAGTACTTC | CVSSPDRYEQYF | TRBV11-1 | - | - | TRBJ2-7
TGCAGTGTTCGAGTCTCTGGGGCAAACGTCCTGACTTTC | CSVRVSGANVLTF | TRBV20-1 | - | - | TRBJ2-6
TGTACCAGCACGGGCGGGGGGCCAAACACCGGGGAGCTATTTTTT | CTSTGGGPNTGELFF | TRBV12-3/TRBV12-4 | TRBD2 | - | TRBJ2-2
TGTGCCAGCAGTTTTACACACGTATCGACAGAGACTGAAGCTTCATTT | CASSFTHVSTETEASF | TRBV6-5 | - | - | TRBJ1-1
TGTGCCAGCAGCTCTGGGACAGCCGAGCAGTACTTC | CASSSGTAEQYF | TRBV7-9 | TRBD1 | - | TRBJ2-7
TGCACTGCTAGCTGCGGTGCGAATTTCTGCTTT | CTASCGANFCF | TRBV20-1 | - | - | TRBJ1-6
TGCGCCAGCAGCTTGGCTCCGGATCGGGTTGAGCAGTTCTTC | CASSLAPDRVEQFF | TRBV5-1 | - | - | TRBJ2-1